A selection of T cell receptor beta chains follows, all from one sample in a study of cytomegalovirus exposure and HLA in healthy donors. Clones were sequenced by immunoSEQ multiplex PCR, and TCRdb holds only the in-frame ones, with some missing. The top ten hold 2% to 2.5% of the sample, which has 150,000 or so clones, about 88% seen once. Sequencing used PBMCs. Source of these receptors: a woman aged 18-29 years in good health and CMV-seronegative. Both conserved end residues are part of each CDR3. A D gene is named only where the DNA matches it firmly. Clone sizes are given selectively: once, few, many, or a class where the clone is expanded.

J gene: TRBJ2-5; D gene: TRBD2; clone size: .; V gene: TRBV7-2; CDR3 DNA: TGTGCCAGCAGCGCTTGGGGGGGGCAAGAGACCCAGTACTTC; CDR3 protein: CASSAWGGQETQYF
J gene: TRBJ1-5; D gene: TRBD1; clone size: .; V gene: TRBV7-9; CDR3 DNA: TGTGCCAGCAGCCCGGACAGGGGGCGATTGAGCAATCAGCCCCAGCATTTT; CDR3 protein: CASSPDRGRLSNQPQHF
J gene: TRBJ1-1; D gene: TRBD1; clone size: .; V gene: TRBV7-8; CDR3 DNA: TGTGCCAGCAGCTCGGACAGGAGGAACACTGAAGCTTTCTTT; CDR3 protein: CASSSDRRNTEAFF
J gene: TRBJ2-3; D gene: .; clone size: .; V gene: TRBV28; CDR3 DNA: TGTGCCAGCAGTTCCCTCCGGACAGTTAGCACAGATACGCAGTATTTT; CDR3 protein: CASSSLRTVSTDTQYF
J gene: TRBJ2-5; D gene: TRBD1; clone size: .; V gene: TRBV28; CDR3 DNA: TGTGCCAGCAGTTGGGACAGGGGGGAGACCCAGTACTTC; CDR3 protein: CASSWDRGETQYF
J gene: TRBJ1-2; D gene: .; clone size: .; V gene: TRBV7-2; CDR3 DNA: TGTGCCAGCACCCTGGGCGGGTATAACTATGGCTACACCTTC; CDR3 protein: CASTLGGYNYGYTF
J gene: TRBJ2-2; D gene: TRBD1; clone size: .; V gene: TRBV5-1; CDR3 DNA: TGCGCCAGCGGTCTACGGACAGGGGGGACCGGGGAGCTGTTTTTT; CDR3 protein: CASGLRTGGTGELFF
J gene: TRBJ2-1; D gene: .; clone size: .; V gene: TRBV9; CDR3 DNA: TGTGCCAGCAGCGTACGGCCAACGGGGGACCCTGAGCAGTTCTTC; CDR3 protein: CASSVRPTGDPEQFF
J gene: TRBJ2-5; D gene: TRBD2; clone size: .; V gene: TRBV4-3; CDR3 DNA: TGCGCCAGCAGCCAAGGACTAGCAGAAGAGACCCAGTACTTC; CDR3 protein: CASSQGLAEETQYF
J gene: TRBJ1-2; D gene: .; clone size: .; V gene: TRBV11-2; CDR3 DNA: TGTGCCAGCAGCTTCTTCCCGGCCGCGGGGGGCTATGGCTACACCTTC; CDR3 protein: CASSFFPAAGGYGYTF
J gene: TRBJ2-1; D gene: TRBD2; clone size: .; V gene: TRBV6-6; CDR3 DNA: TGTGCCAGCAGTCCCTCCGGGGGGGCAGACTACAATGAGCAGTTCTTC; CDR3 protein: CASSPSGGADYNEQFF
J gene: TRBJ1-3; D gene: TRBD1; clone size: .; V gene: TRBV5-1; CDR3 DNA: TGCGCCAGCAGCTTCGGACAGGGGACCTCTGGAAACACCATATATTTT; CDR3 protein: CASSFGQGTSGNTIYF
J gene: TRBJ2-5; D gene: TRBD2; clone size: .; V gene: TRBV15; CDR3 DNA: TGTGCCACCAGCAGAGATCTAGCGGGAGTAGGGGAGACCCAGTACTTC; CDR3 protein: CATSRDLAGVGETQYF
J gene: TRBJ2-3; D gene: .; clone size: .; V gene: TRBV5-4; CDR3 DNA: TGTGCCAGCAGCCCGGGGGGCGGCGGTTTAGATACGCAGTATTTT; CDR3 protein: CASSPGGGGLDTQYF
J gene: TRBJ1-6; D gene: .; clone size: .; V gene: TRBV7-2; CDR3 DNA: TGTGCCAGCAGCTTAGTCCTCAGGGGTAATTCACCCCTCCACTTT; CDR3 protein: CASSLVLRGNSPLHF
J gene: TRBJ2-7; D gene: .; clone size: .; V gene: TRBV19; CDR3 DNA: TGTGCCAGTAGGCGGGGGCCCTACGAGCAGTACTTC; CDR3 protein: CASRRGPYEQYF
J gene: TRBJ2-5; D gene: .; clone size: .; V gene: TRBV2; CDR3 DNA: TGTGCCAGCAGTGACCAAAACTGGGAGACCCAGTACTTC; CDR3 protein: CASSDQNWETQYF
J gene: TRBJ1-4; D gene: .; clone size: .; V gene: TRBV4-2; CDR3 DNA: TGTGCCAGCAGCTTCAGCCAGGGGAGTAATGAAAAACTGTTTTTT; CDR3 protein: CASSFSQGSNEKLFF
J gene: TRBJ1-1; D gene: TRBD1; clone size: .; V gene: TRBV7-9; CDR3 DNA: TGTGCCAGCGTGACAGGGGTGGGAACTGAAGCTTTCTTT; CDR3 protein: CASVTGVGTEAFF
J gene: TRBJ2-5; D gene: TRBD2; clone size: .; V gene: TRBV5-1; CDR3 DNA: TGCGCCAGCAGCTCAGTCCCGGGGGGGCCGGAGACCCAGTACTTC; CDR3 protein: CASSSVPGGPETQYF
J gene: TRBJ2-2; D gene: .; clone size: once; V gene: TRBV20-1; CDR3 DNA: TGCAGTGCTAGAAACGCGGGGGAGCTGTTTTTT; CDR3 protein: CSARNAGELFF
J gene: TRBJ1-2; D gene: .; clone size: .; V gene: TRBV27; CDR3 DNA: TGTGCCAGCAGTTTGGCCGGGAACTATGGCTACACCTTC; CDR3 protein: CASSLAGNYGYTF